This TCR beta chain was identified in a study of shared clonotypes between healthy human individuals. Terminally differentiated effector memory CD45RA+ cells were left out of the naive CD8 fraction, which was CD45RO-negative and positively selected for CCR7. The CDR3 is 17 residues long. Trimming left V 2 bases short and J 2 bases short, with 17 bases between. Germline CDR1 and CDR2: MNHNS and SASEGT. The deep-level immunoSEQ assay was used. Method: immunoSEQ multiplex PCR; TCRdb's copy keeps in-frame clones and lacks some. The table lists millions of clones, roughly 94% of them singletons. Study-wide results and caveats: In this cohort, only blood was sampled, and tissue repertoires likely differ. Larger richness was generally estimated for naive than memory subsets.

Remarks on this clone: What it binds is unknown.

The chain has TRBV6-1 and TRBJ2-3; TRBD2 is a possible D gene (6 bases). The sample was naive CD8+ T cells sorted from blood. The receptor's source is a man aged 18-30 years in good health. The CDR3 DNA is TGTGCCAGCAGTGAATTTGGATCGGCGGGAACCACAGATACGCAGTATTTT. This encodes CASSEFGSAGTTDTQYF.